The 4 T cell receptor beta chains given below trace back to one sample, sequenced in a study of blood T cell repertoires in COVID-19. Assay: immunoSEQ multiplex PCR; the TCRdb copy retains only in-frame clones and omits some. The sample holds about 26,000 clones, around 93% seen once. Sequencing was carried out using peripheral blood. The receptors derive from a human donor in a cohort sampled during active COVID-19.

The rearrangement uses TRBV28 and TRBJ1-2; TRBD1 is a possible D gene (6 bases). CDR1 and CDR2 (germline): MDHEN, SYDVKM. The CDR3 contains 14 residues. V was shortened by 5 bases and J by 12 bases, with 22 bases between the two germline ends. CDR3 amino acids: CASSTNREFLFDTF. CDR3 sequence (DNA): TGTGCCAGCAGTACAAACAGGGAGTTCCTTTTCGACACCTTC.

V and J are TRBV9 and TRBJ2-7; weak D call: TRBD2 (7 bases). With 2 bases removed from V and 4 bases from J, the gap between germline ends came to 22 bases. The CDR3 is made up of 17 amino acids. Per germline, CDR1 SGDLS and CDR2 YYNGEE. CDR3: CASSVGGYSGRSYEQYF. CDR3 nucleotide sequence: TGTGCCAGCAGCGTGGGGGGCTATAGCGGGCGCTCTTACGAGCAGTACTTC.

This clone was counted a single time. In nucleotides, the CDR3 is TGTGCCAGCCCTAGGGAGCAGTTCTTC. Its protein product is CASPREQFF. V and J are TRBV6-4 and TRBJ2-1; D gene uncertain. In germline, CDR1 is MRHNA, CDR2 SNTAGT. The CDR3 runs 9 residues. V was cut by 8 bases and J by 10 bases, with 6 bases left in between.

This chain joins TRBV7-3 and TRBJ2-2, with 11 bases matching TRBD1. Trimming at V came to 5 bases and at J to 4 bases, leaving 9 bases not matched to a gene. The CDR3 spans 17 residues. CDR1 and CDR2 (germline): SGHTA, FQGTGA. CDR3: CASSPNRGTGGTGELFF. CDR3 nucleotides: TGTGCCAGCAGCCCAAATCGGGGGACAGGGGGCACCGGGGAGCTGTTTTTT.